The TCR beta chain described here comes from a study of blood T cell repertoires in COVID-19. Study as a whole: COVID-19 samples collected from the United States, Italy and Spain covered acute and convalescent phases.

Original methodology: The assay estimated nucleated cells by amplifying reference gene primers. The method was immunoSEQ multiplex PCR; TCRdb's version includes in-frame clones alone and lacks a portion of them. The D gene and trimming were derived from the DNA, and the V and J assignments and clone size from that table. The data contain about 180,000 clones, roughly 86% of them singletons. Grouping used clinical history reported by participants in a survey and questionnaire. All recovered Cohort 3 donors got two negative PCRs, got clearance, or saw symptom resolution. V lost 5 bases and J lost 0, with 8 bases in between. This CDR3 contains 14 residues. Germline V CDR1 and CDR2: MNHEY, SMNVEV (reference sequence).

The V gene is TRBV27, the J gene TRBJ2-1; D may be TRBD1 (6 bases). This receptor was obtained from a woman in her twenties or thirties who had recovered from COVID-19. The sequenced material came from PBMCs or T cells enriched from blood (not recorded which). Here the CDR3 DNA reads TGTGCCAGCAGTAGGACAGTCTCCTACAATGAGCAGTTCTTC. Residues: CASSRTVSYNEQFF.